These T cell receptor beta chains were read from a single sample in a study of cytomegalovirus exposure and HLA in healthy donors. Repertoires were generated with immunoSEQ multiplex PCR, while TCRdb's copy carries only in-frame clones and drops some. Of over 200,000 clones in the sample, 80% to 95% were seen once. The material sequenced was PBMCs. These receptors came from a woman in her 30s in good health and CMV-seronegative. CDR3s include the opening cysteine and the closing phenylalanine or tryptophan. The D gene is left open where the match is weak. Rows give clone size only sometimes, using once, few, many, or a class for an expanded clone.

TRBV18	TRBJ2-7	-	TRBD2	CASSLAGEPRTEQYF	TGTGCCAGCTCACTAGCGGGAGAGCCTCGTACCGAGCAGTACTTC
TRBV6-1	TRBJ2-7	-	-	CASSESGNPIYEQYF	TGTGCCAGCAGTGAATCGGGAAACCCCATCTACGAGCAGTACTTC
TRBV27	TRBJ2-7	-	-	CASSNSVSYEQYF	TGTGCCAGCAGTAACAGCGTGTCCTACGAGCAGTACTTC
TRBV9	TRBJ2-3	once	TRBD2	CASSVASGVSDTQYF	TGTGCCAGCAGCGTAGCTAGCGGGGTCTCAGATACGCAGTATTTT
TRBV7-9	TRBJ1-1	-	-	CASSAHLVAEAFF	TGTGCCAGCAGCGCCCATTTGGTGGCTGAAGCTTTCTTT
TRBV19	TRBJ2-3	once	-	CASSNTRTTDTQYF	TGTGCCAGTAGTAATACACGGACCACAGATACGCAGTATTTT
TRBV4-1	TRBJ2-7	-	TRBD2	CASSQTLAVLYEQYF	TGCGCCAGCAGCCAAACCCTAGCGGTCCTATACGAGCAGTACTTC
TRBV9	TRBJ2-2	-	-	CASSITVTGLNTGELFF	TGTGCCAGCAGCATTACGGTGACAGGCCTAAACACCGGGGAGCTGTTTTTT
TRBV28	TRBJ1-2	-	-	CASSLSQGLGYTF	TGTGCCAGCAGTTTAAGTCAGGGCCTAGGCTACACCTTC
TRBV19	TRBJ2-5	-	-	CASSMERKETQYF	TGTGCCAGTAGTATGGAACGGAAAGAGACCCAGTACTTC
TRBV27	TRBJ2-4	-	-	CASSSRLGSTKNIQYF	TGTGCCAGCAGTTCCAGGCTAGGCTCTACCAAAAACATTCAGTACTTC
TRBV13	TRBJ2-3	-	TRBD2	CASSLSLAGGPWVTDTQYF	TGTGCCAGCAGCTTAAGTCTAGCGGGAGGGCCGTGGGTCACAGATACGCAGTATTTT
TRBV4-3	TRBJ1-1	-	TRBD1	CASSQAPQGGTEAFF	TGCGCCAGCAGCCAAGCCCCCCAGGGGGGAACTGAAGCTTTCTTT
TRBV27	TRBJ2-3	-	TRBD1	CASSLRTGGITDTQYF	TGTGCCAGCAGTTTAAGGACAGGGGGAATCACAGATACGCAGTATTTT
TRBV7-6	TRBJ2-7	-	TRBD2	CASSQSSGSAYEQYF	TGTGCCAGCAGCCAATCTAGCGGGAGCGCCTACGAGCAGTACTTC
TRBV6-5	TRBJ2-7	-	-	CASSPGGRGSYEQYF	TGTGCCAGCAGCCCCGGTGGCAGGGGTTCCTACGAGCAGTACTTC
TRBV5-1	TRBJ2-7	-	-	CASSRGGGDSYEQYF	TGCGCCAGCAGCCGGGGTGGAGGGGATAGCTACGAGCAGTACTTC
TRBV9	TRBJ2-5	-	TRBD2	CASSVDPGDLAGKETQYF	TGTGCCAGCAGCGTAGACCCAGGGGACTTAGCGGGAAAGGAGACCCAGTACTTC
TRBV7-2	TRBJ2-1	-	-	CASSYRLNSYNEQFF	TGTGCCAGCAGCTACAGACTGAACTCCTACAATGAGCAGTTCTTC
TRBV11-2	TRBJ1-2	-	TRBD1	CASSQGDRLSYGYTF	TGTGCCAGCAGCCAAGGGGACAGGCTTTCCTATGGCTACACCTTC
TRBV5-1	TRBJ2-3	-	-	CASTAGYSTDTQYF	TGCGCCAGCACGGCGGGATACAGCACAGATACGCAGTATTTT
TRBV9	TRBJ2-7	-	TRBD1	CASSGQGFYEQYF	TGTGCCAGCAGCGGACAGGGGTTCTACGAGCAGTACTTC
TRBV14	TRBJ2-7	-	TRBD2	CASSHPTSGRAYEQYF	TGTGCCAGCAGCCACCCGACTAGCGGGAGGGCCTACGAGCAGTACTTC
TRBV6-4	TRBJ2-3	-	TRBD2	CASSLSAGGRTDTQYF	TGTGCCAGCAGTCTTTCGGCGGGAGGTCGCACAGATACGCAGTATTTT
TRBV7-2	TRBJ2-7	-	-	CASSLTSYEQYF	TGTGCCAGCAGCTTAACCTCCTACGAGCAGTACTTC
TRBV7-6	TRBJ2-7	-	TRBD2	CASSPRLAGVSYEQYF	TGTGCCAGCAGCCCTCGACTAGCGGGAGTAAGTTACGAGCAGTACTTC
TRBV18	TRBJ2-3	few	-	CASSPPDSTDTQYF	TGTGCCAGCTCACCACCCGATAGCACAGATACGCAGTATTTT
TRBV27	TRBJ2-7	-	-	CASSSVETVLYEQYF	TGTGCCAGCAGCTCCGTGGAGACAGTCCTCTACGAGCAGTACTTC
TRBV4-3	TRBJ1-2	-	-	CASSQVGQEANYGYTF	TGCGCCAGCAGCCAAGTAGGGCAGGAGGCAAACTATGGCTACACCTTC
TRBV9	TRBJ1-1	-	TRBD1	CASSVTGVNTEAFF	TGTGCCAGCAGCGTCACAGGGGTTAACACTGAAGCTTTCTTT
TRBV18	TRBJ2-2	-	TRBD2	CASSLGTSSPWNTGELFF	TGTGCCAGCTCGCTCGGGACTAGCAGCCCTTGGAACACCGGGGAGCTGTTTTTT
TRBV27	TRBJ1-5	-	-	CASSLSVVQPQHF	TGTGCCAGCAGTTTATCGGTGGTACAGCCCCAGCATTTT
TRBV4-1	TRBJ2-2	-	-	CASSPTGRAGELFF	TGCGCCAGCAGCCCTACAGGGAGGGCCGGGGAGCTGTTTTTT
TRBV11-2	TRBJ2-7	-	TRBD1	CASSLEGTGSYEQYF	TGTGCCAGCAGCTTAGAGGGGACAGGGTCCTACGAGCAGTACTTC
TRBV29-1	TRBJ2-1	-	TRBD2	CSATGLAGRGEQFF	TGCAGCGCTACCGGACTAGCGGGACGGGGTGAGCAGTTCTTC
TRBV7-9	TRBJ2-7	-	TRBD1	CASSSRTGYYEQYF	TGTGCCAGCAGCAGCAGGACAGGGTACTACGAGCAGTACTTC
TRBV5-1	TRBJ2-3	-	-	CASSSELGVPSTDTQYF	TGCGCCAGCAGCTCGGAATTAGGGGTCCCCAGCACAGATACGCAGTATTTT
TRBV7-8	TRBJ1-5	few	-	CASSPRVPGRNQPQHF	TGTGCCAGCAGCCCTAGGGTCCCGGGGAGGAATCAGCCCCAGCATTTT
TRBV5-1	TRBJ2-7	-	-	CASSFGGREYEQYF	TGCGCCAGCAGCTTTGGGGGACGGGAGTACGAGCAGTACTTC
TRBV14	TRBJ2-7	-	-	CASSDGTYEQYF	TGTGCCAGCAGTGATGGGACCTACGAGCAGTACTTC
TRBV28	TRBJ2-7	-	-	CASSSRGPTYEQYF	TGTGCCAGCAGTTCTAGGGGACCCACATACGAGCAGTACTTC
TRBV4-3	TRBJ1-2	-	-	CASSQDGVVSYGYTF	TGCGCCAGCAGCCAAGATGGGGTAGTTAGCTATGGCTACACCTTC
TRBV9	TRBJ2-3	-	TRBD2	CASSVDGLGRSTDTQYF	TGTGCCAGCAGCGTAGACGGACTAGGTAGAAGCACAGATACGCAGTATTTT
TRBV6-4	TRBJ2-1	-	TRBD2	CASSSLAGGYPNEQFF	TGTGCCAGCAGCTCCTTAGCGGGAGGGTACCCCAATGAGCAGTTCTTC
TRBV19	TRBJ2-7	-	TRBD1	CASRPGTASYEQYF	TGTGCCAGTAGGCCCGGGACAGCTTCCTACGAGCAGTACTTC
TRBV7-2	TRBJ2-3	-	TRBD2	CASSLAGGRNADTQYF	TGTGCCAGCAGCTTAGCTGGCGGGAGGAACGCAGATACGCAGTATTTT
TRBV10-2	TRBJ2-7	few	-	CASSAPGYEQYF	TGCGCCAGCAGTGCTCCAGGGTACGAGCAGTACTTC
TRBV5-1	TRBJ1-5	-	-	CASSPGPRGGNQPQHF	TGCGCCAGCAGCCCAGGACCCAGGGGAGGCAATCAGCCCCAGCATTTT
TRBV27	TRBJ2-1	-	-	CASRLGGKSSYNEQFF	TGTGCCAGCAGGCTCGGAGGGAAGAGCTCCTACAATGAGCAGTTCTTC